The 25 T cell receptor beta chains presented below share a single source sample, sequenced in a study of cytomegalovirus exposure and HLA in healthy donors. The PCR ran on 60 Vbeta and 13 Jbeta primers. The protocol was immunoSEQ multiplex PCR, while the TCRdb copy is restricted to in-frame clones and leaves out a portion. The sample yields 150,000 to 200,000 clones, over 60% seen once. Material: PBMCs. The receptor source for this set is a woman aged 45 to 65 in good health and CMV-seronegative.

This rearrangement joins TRBV4-2 to TRBJ2-5; 9 positions agree with TRBD2. CDR1 is LGHNA, CDR2 YNFKEQ, per germline. This CDR3 is 16 amino acids long. V gave up 3 bases and J gave up 6 bases; unmatched junction bases: 11. The CDR3: CASSQHSAGGRKTQYF. CDR3 DNA: TGTGCCAGCAGCCAGCATTCAGCGGGGGGTAGGAAGACCCAGTACTTC.

V is TRBV11-2 and J is TRBJ2-1, with TRBD2 identical over 13 bases. V gave up 6 bases and J gave up 10 bases; unmatched junction bases: 9. The CDR3 is 15 residues long. The germline V gene encodes CDR1 SGHAT and CDR2 FQNNGV. The CDR3, as DNA: TGTGCCAGCAGACCGACTAGCGGGAGGCTCGGGGAGCAGTTCTTC. The encoded protein is CASRPTSGRLGEQFF.

This chain connects TRBV7-2 to TRBJ1-1; D unresolved. Germline V gene lookup returns CDR1 SGHTA and CDR2 FQGNSA. The CDR3 contains 12 residues. V lost 0 bases and J 6 bases, leaving 5 bases between the germline ends. The CDR3 nucleotides read TGTGCCAGCAGCTTAGCATCTCCTGAAGCTTTCTTT. Translated, it gives CASSLASPEAFF.

The chain employs TRBV7-3 and TRBJ2-6; D might be TRBD2 (5 bases). Germline loops: CDR1 SGHTA, CDR2 FQGTGA. The CDR3 totals 16 residues. With 0 bases removed from V and 2 bases from J, the gap between germline ends came to 8 bases. This CDR3 is CASSLTGRAGANVLTF. The DNA for the CDR3 is TGTGCCAGCAGCTTAACGGGGAGAGCTGGGGCCAACGTCCTGACTTTC.

This clone was detected only once. CDR3 amino acids: CASSYMDREYNEQFF. The CDR3 DNA reads as TGTGCCAGCAGTTACATGGACAGGGAATACAATGAGCAGTTCTTC. The chain has TRBV6-5 and TRBJ2-1, with TRBD1 matching 8 bases. The CDR3 is made up of 15 amino acids. In germline, CDR1 is MNHEY, CDR2 SVGAGI. Trimming removed 2 bases from V and 4 bases from J; junction bases left unmatched: 4.

This chain joins TRBV5-1 and TRBJ2-1, with 8 bases fitting TRBD2. The CDR3 is made up of 16 amino acids. Germline CDR1 SGHRS, CDR2 YFSETQ. After removal of 3 bases from V and 5 bases from J, the junction contained 10 bases not matched to a gene. The CDR3 nucleotides read TGCGCCAGCAGCTCGGCCGGGGGGGGGCAAGACAATGAGCAGTTCTTC. It translates to CASSSAGGGQDNEQFF.

The table lists this clone with a few counts. The V gene is TRBV4-1, the J gene TRBJ2-1, with 12 positions matching TRBD2. CDR3 length equals 17 residues. V was pared by 4 bases and J by 10 bases, with 14 bases of the junction left unmatched. The V gene's germline CDR1 is MGHRA and CDR2 YSYEKL. This CDR3 reads CASSPRTSGALILEQFF. CDR3 nucleotide sequence: TGCGCCAGCAGCCCACGGACTAGCGGGGCCCTCATCCTGGAGCAGTTCTTC.

CDR3 in amino acids: CASRGTGRYNSPLHF. In DNA form, the CDR3 reads TGTGCCAGCAGGGGGACAGGACGCTATAATTCACCCCTCCACTTT. The chain recombines TRBV2 with TRBJ1-6, with 8 bases that match TRBD1. J was trimmed by 3 bases and V by 6 bases; bases with no gene match: 4. The CDR3 is made up of 15 amino acids. CDR1 and CDR2 from the germline V gene are SNHLY and FYNNEI.

The chain has TRBV14 and TRBJ2-1; D not resolved. The CDR3 runs 13 residues. The germline V gene has CDR1 SGHDN and CDR2 FVKESK. Trimming removed 8 bases at V and 9 bases at J, with 17 bases between. The CDR3 reads CASGTQALGEQFF. The CDR3 nucleotides are TGTGCCAGCGGAACTCAGGCTTTGGGTGAGCAGTTCTTC. Looking up the rest from reference TRBV14 and TRBJ2-1 gives the full variable domain: EAGVTQFPSHSVIEKGQTVTLRCDPISGHDNLYWYRRVMGKEIKFLLHFVKESKQDESGMPNNRFLAERTGGTYSTLKVQPAELEDSGVYFCASGTQALGEQFFGPGTRLTVL.

The chain has TRBV6-5 and TRBJ2-1; D gene ambiguous. Trimming took off 0 bases at V and 2 bases at J, with 11 bases between the two ends. Germline CDR1 MNHEY, CDR2 SVGAGI. The CDR3 has 16 residues. The CDR3 loop reads CASSYSSGSPYNEQFF. For the CDR3, the DNA is TGTGCCAGCAGTTACTCGAGTGGTAGTCCCTACAATGAGCAGTTCTTC.

CDR3 sequence (DNA): TGCGCCAGCAGCCAAGCCGGCTCCTACAATGAGCAGTTCTTC. Encoded protein: CASSQAGSYNEQFF. This chain joins TRBV4-3 and TRBJ2-1; D is unclear. V was pared by 1 base and J by 0 bases, with 4 bases between. CDR3 length: 14 amino acids. Germline assignment: CDR1 LGHNA and CDR2 YSLEER.

The chain joins TRBV25-1 to TRBJ2-1; 9 nucleotides agree with TRBD2. This CDR3 has 17 residues. With V trimmed by 6 bases and J by 7 bases, 16 bases remained unmatched. Germline loops: CDR1 MGHDK, CDR2 SYGVNS. The chain's CDR3 is CASRALGASGTGNEQFF. The CDR3 nucleotides read TGTGCCAGCAGGGCTTTGGGTGCTAGCGGGACGGGTAATGAGCAGTTCTTC.

The J gene is TRBJ2-7, the V gene TRBV9; D is possibly TRBD2 (6 bases). Between the trimmed V and J ends, which lost 4 bases and 5 bases, there was a span of 19 bases. The CDR3 spans 15 residues. From germline, CDR1 is SGDLS and CDR2 YYNGEE. The CDR3 sequence: CASSPRNIPGDEQYF. CDR3 coding DNA: TGTGCCAGCAGCCCAAGGAACATCCCGGGGGACGAGCAGTACTTC.

The chain uses TRBV28 and TRBJ2-5, with D tentatively TRBD2 (7 bases). V lost 6 bases and J lost 0, with 14 bases in between. Germline V gene data show CDR1 as MDHEN and CDR2 as SYDVKM. There are 15 residues in the CDR3. The CDR3 region is CASSLGRGHQETQYF. The CDR3 nucleotides are TGTGCCAGCAGCTTGGGGCGGGGGCACCAAGAGACCCAGTACTTC.

The chain links TRBV7-2 to TRBJ2-3, with D maybe TRBD1 (5 bases). The germline CDR1 and CDR2 sequences are SGHTA and FQGNSA. CDR3 length equals 14 residues. Trimming took off 5 bases at V and 2 bases at J, with 11 bases between the two ends. The CDR3 is CASSPDRSTDTQYF. The CDR3 DNA reads TGTGCCAGCAGCCCTGACAGATCCACAGATACGCAGTATTTT.

This clone was seen only a few times. V usage is TRBV5-1 and J usage is TRBJ2-3, with D unclear. Trimming left V 0 bases short and J 2 bases short, with 10 bases between. Germline CDR1 reads SGHRS; CDR2 reads YFSETQ. This CDR3 region has 15 residues. The CDR3 region is CASSLADTLTDTQYF. DNA of the CDR3: TGCGCCAGCAGCTTGGCAGACACCCTCACAGATACGCAGTATTTT.

This clone was recorded a few times. The V call is TRBV28, the J call TRBJ1-2; D remains unclear. Germline CDR1 and CDR2: MDHEN and SYDVKM. The CDR3 length is 15 residues. V dropped 3 bases and J dropped 8 bases, with 19 bases sitting between them. This chain's CDR3 is CASSFSGGPQSGYTF. The CDR3 region has the DNA TGTGCCAGCAGTTTTTCAGGTGGGCCCCAATCCGGCTACACCTTC.

This chain links TRBV5-4 with TRBJ1-3; D remains ambiguous. The ends were cut back, 0 bases at V and 2 bases at J, with 9 bases in the middle. The CDR3 runs 15 residues. Germline CDR1 SGHNT, CDR2 YYREEE (reference sequence). Written as DNA, the CDR3 is TGTGCCAGCAGCTTGGCGGGGAAGACTGGAAACACCATATATTTT. As protein: CASSLAGKTGNTIYF.

This rearrangement joins TRBV11-3 to TRBJ2-5; tentatively, D is TRBD1 (6 bases). V shed 4 bases and J shed 5 bases, with 11 bases lying between them. Germline V CDR1 and CDR2: SGHNT, YENEEA. This CDR3 has 13 residues. The CDR3 here is CASSSIRGETQYF. The CDR3 coding sequence is TGTGCCAGCAGCTCTATCAGGGGTGAGACCCAGTACTTC.

The chain recombines TRBV10-2 with TRBJ2-1; 11 bases line up with TRBD2. The J segment lost 5 bases and the V segment lost 7 bases, leaving 4 bases of the junction unmatched. This CDR3 spans 14 amino acids. Germline V gives CDR1 WSHSY, CDR2 SAAADI. CDR3 sequence (DNA): TGCGCCAGCACCGGGACTAGCGGCCACAATGAGCAGTTCTTC. Translating gives CASTGTSGHNEQFF.

The gene calls are TRBV7-9 and TRBJ2-1; D possibly corresponds to TRBD2 (7 bases). The germline V gene has CDR1 SEHNR and CDR2 FQNEAQ (reference sequence). The CDR3 loop spans 16 amino acids. V shed 5 bases and J shed 7 bases, with 21 bases lying between them. The CDR3: CASSGGAAAATNEQFF. DNA for the CDR3: TGTGCCAGCAGCGGGGGGGCGGCGGCCGCGACGAATGAGCAGTTCTTC.

In DNA form, the CDR3 reads TGTGCCAGTAGTATGAACTCCGCGTTCCCCCACGAGCAGTACTTC. Its protein is CASSMNSAFPHEQYF. V is TRBV19 and J is TRBJ2-7, with D uncertain. Germline V gene lookup returns CDR1 LNHDA and CDR2 SQIVND (reference sequence). The CDR3 loop spans 15 amino acids. V lost 3 bases to trimming and J lost 5 bases, with 17 bases between them.

This chain connects TRBV28 to TRBJ2-1, with 9 bases fitting TRBD2. Trimming at V came to 4 bases and at J to 4 bases, leaving 11 bases not matched to a gene. Germline CDR1 MDHEN, CDR2 SYDVKM. The CDR3 is made up of 17 amino acids. CDR3 region: CASSSSEAGGTYNEQFF. The CDR3 DNA sequence: TGTGCCAGCAGTTCCTCGGAAGCGGGGGGAACTTACAATGAGCAGTTCTTC.

This chain connects TRBV7-2 to TRBJ1-3, with 8 bases fitting TRBD1. Germline V gene lookup returns CDR1 SGHTA and CDR2 FQGNSA. V shed 5 bases and J 4 bases; nucleotides not matched to a gene: 7. CDR3 length: 15 residues. As DNA, the CDR3 is TGTGCCAGCAGCGTTAAAACAGGGGGAGGAAACACCATATATTTT. It translates to CASSVKTGGGNTIYF.

This chain uses TRBV28 with TRBJ2-7, with a possible D match to TRBD2 (7 bases). Trimming removed 3 bases from V and 4 bases from J, with 13 bases in between. Looked up from germline, CDR1 is MDHEN and CDR2 is SYDVKM. This CDR3 is built from 14 residues. In nucleotides, the CDR3 is TGTGCCAGCAGTTTTAGGGGGGGGGTGTACGAGCAGTACTTC. Its protein product is CASSFRGGVYEQYF.